These T cell receptor beta chains were read from a single sample in a study of response to subunit inactivated influenza vaccine. TCRdb re-called the RT-PCR reads with MiXCR, one entry per CDR3 protein. The table has 550,000 to 800,000 distinct CDR3 sequences, 11% to 15% seen once. Here the sequenced sample was PBMCs from blood, taken approximately 15 days before vaccination. These receptors were collected from a man aged 45-60 years who received an inactivated influenza vaccine. CDR3s include the opening cysteine and the closing phenylalanine or tryptophan. The order of the fields is J gene, V gene, D gene, clone size, CDR3 protein, CDR3 DNA. The D gene is left open where the match is weak. Clone size is not always given. Where it is, it says once, few, many or a class for expanded clones.

TRBJ2-5,TRBV20-1,TRBD1,-,CSASTGGQETQYF,TGCAGTGCTTCTACAGGGGGACAAGAGACCCAGTACTTC
TRBJ2-2,TRBV6-2/TRBV6-3,TRBD1,-,CASSRRTGGNGELFF,TGTGCCAGCAGTCGGCGGACAGGGGGCAACGGGGAGCTGTTTTTT
TRBJ1-2,TRBV20-1,-,many,CSAQGGEFMGYTF,TGCAGTGCTCAAGGCGGGGAGTTTATGGGCTACACCTTC
TRBJ2-7,TRBV11-2,TRBD2,few,CASSPPGGSSIEQYF,TGTGCCAGCAGCCCACCGGGGGGGTCAAGTATCGAGCAGTACTTC
TRBJ1-5,TRBV12-3/TRBV12-4,-,few,CASWGGDQPQHF,TGTGCTTCTTGGGGAGGTGATCAGCCCCAGCATTTT
TRBJ2-5,TRBV4-3,-,few,CASSLPRGGETQYF,TGCGCCAGCAGCCTCCCTAGGGGGGGGGAGACCCAGTACTTC
TRBJ1-1,TRBV20-1,-,-,CSARSTAQIPPEAFF,TGCAGTGCTAGATCCACCGCCCAGATCCCTCCTGAAGCTTTCTTT
TRBJ2-7,TRBV29-1,-,-,CSVSDGTYEQYF,TGCAGCGTTTCCGACGGAACCTACGAGCAGTACTTC
TRBJ2-7,TRBV5-5,TRBD2,-,CASSLDAASGSYEQYF,TGTGCCAGCAGCTTGGATGCGGCTAGCGGCTCCTACGAGCAGTACTTC
TRBJ1-5,TRBV7-9,-,-,CASTMTSGQPQHF,TGTGCCAGCACCATGACCAGCGGTCAGCCCCAGCATTTT
TRBJ2-1,TRBV30,-,-,CAWSTPHRGPIYNEKFF,TGTGCCTGGAGCACCCCCCACCGGGGCCCCATCTACAATGAGAAGTTCTTC
TRBJ2-3,TRBV10-3,-,few,CAISGTSDTQYF,TGTGCCATCAGTGGGACTTCAGATACGCAGTATTTT
TRBJ2-5,TRBV6-5,-,few,CASSYSGARQETQYF,TGTGCCAGCAGTTACTCAGGGGCCCGACAAGAGACCCAGTACTTC
TRBJ2-4,TRBV5-1,TRBD1,few,CASSLVPGTDKNIQYF,TGCGCCAGCAGCTTGGTTCCTGGGACAGATAAAAACATTCAGTACTTC
TRBJ1-4,TRBV19,-,-,CASSPRHGTSVQEKLFF,TGTGCCAGTAGTCCGAGACATGGGACTTCCGTGCAAGAAAAACTGTTTTTT
TRBJ2-2,TRBV11-2,-,many,CASSRDRSTGELFF,TGTGCCAGCAGCCGAGACAGGTCCACCGGGGAGCTGTTTTTT
TRBJ2-5,TRBV20-1,TRBD2,many,CSATSGVVETQYF,TGCAGTGCTACTAGCGGGGTGGTGGAGACCCAGTACTTC
TRBJ2-7,TRBV7-9,-,few,CASSLAVRNYEQYF,TGTGCCAGCAGCTTAGCTGTGAGAAACTACGAGCAGTACTTC
TRBJ2-1,TRBV5-1,TRBD2,-,CASSLVGSGGAYNEQFF,TGCGCCAGCAGCTTGGTGGGCAGCGGGGGGGCCTACAATGAGCAGTTCTTC
TRBJ1-2,TRBV11-2,-,few,CASRRLRGDGYTF,TGTGCCAGCAGGCGGCTAAGGGGAGATGGCTACACCTTC
TRBJ2-7,TRBV4-2,TRBD2,-,CASSQDLASGVYEQYF,TGTGCCAGCAGCCAAGATCTGGCTAGCGGGGTTTACGAGCAGTACTTC
TRBJ2-1,TRBV28,TRBD2,-,CASRPTAGEYNEQFF,TGTGCCAGCAGACCTACAGCGGGAGAGTACAATGAGCAGTTCTTC
TRBJ1-3,TRBV6-5,-,few,CASSYMGASGNTIYF,TGTGCCAGCAGTTATATGGGAGCCTCTGGAAACACCATATATTTT
TRBJ2-5,TRBV12-3/TRBV12-4,-,few,CASSSDTRGETQYF,TGTGCCAGCAGTTCGGACACGAGGGGAGAGACCCAGTACTTC
TRBJ2-1,TRBV20-1,TRBD2,-,CSAPDLTSGGLSSYNEQFF,TGCAGTGCTCCCGACCTGACTAGCGGGGGCCTGAGCTCCTACAATGAGCAGTTCTTC
TRBJ2-1,TRBV12-3/TRBV12-4,-,-,CACSSGPYNEQFF,TGTGCCTGCAGTTCCGGACCCTACAATGAGCAGTTCTTC
TRBJ2-3,TRBV11-2,-,few,CASSLDHAGRTDTQYF,TGTGCCAGCAGCTTAGATCACGCGGGGAGAACAGATACGCAGTATTTT
TRBJ2-7,TRBV30,-,few,CAWSTPHEQYF,TGTGCCTGGAGTACCCCTCACGAGCAGTACTTC
TRBJ2-7,TRBV20-1,TRBD1,few,CSVGRQGLNEQYF,TGCAGCGTTGGAAGACAGGGGTTGAACGAGCAGTACTTC
TRBJ2-3,TRBV5-1,-,many,CASRLDYLEYF,TGCGCCAGCAGACTAGATTATTTGGAGTATTTT
TRBJ1-5,TRBV12-3/TRBV12-4,-,many,CASSFAGLGQPQHF,TGTGCCAGCAGTTTCGCAGGGCTCGGTCAGCCCCAGCATTTT
TRBJ2-2,TRBV6-2/TRBV6-3,-,many,CASSFRVDGELFF,TGTGCCAGCAGTTTTCGGGTTGACGGGGAGCTGTTTTTT
TRBJ2-2,TRBV3-1,-,-,CASSRNRGELFF,TGTGCCAGCAGCCGGAACCGAGGGGAGCTGTTTTTT
TRBJ2-2,TRBV7-6,TRBD2,-,CASSLAPDWTGGHMKLNTGELFF,TGTGCTAGCAGCTTAGCGCCAGATTGGACGGGGGGGCATATGAAACTCAACACCGGGGAGCTGTTTTTT
TRBJ2-3,TRBV6-2/TRBV6-3,TRBD2,few,CASSNPRLADYTDTQYF,TGTGCCAGCAGTAACCCGAGACTAGCAGATTACACAGATACGCAGTATTTT
TRBJ2-3,TRBV6-2/TRBV6-3,TRBD1,-,CASSPGGLAQTQYF,TGTGCCAGCAGTCCAGGGGGTCTTGCCCAAACGCAGTATTTT
TRBJ1-5,TRBV6-2/TRBV6-3,-,few,CASSWTRDGPGINQPQHF,TGTGCCAGCAGCTGGACACGGGACGGGCCTGGTATCAATCAGCCCCAGCATTTT
TRBJ2-3,TRBV20-1,-,-,CSASRAGPDTQYF,TGCAGTGCTAGTCGAGCTGGACCAGATACGCAGTATTTT
TRBJ2-5,TRBV24-1,TRBD1,many,CATSDSGTGGGETQYF,TGTGCCACCAGTGACTCCGGGACAGGGGGCGGTGAGACCCAGTACTTC
TRBJ1-4,TRBV25-1,TRBD1,-,CASSGQGGKLFF,TGTGCCAGCAGTGGACAGGGTGGAAAACTGTTTTTT
TRBJ2-3,TRBV6-1,TRBD2,many,CASRLAGVTDTQYF,TGTGCCAGCAGACTAGCGGGAGTAACAGATACGCAGTATTTT
TRBJ1-1,TRBV6-5,TRBD1,-,CASSYRRTGNMNTEAFF,TGTGCCAGCAGTTACCGACGGACAGGGAACATGAACACTGAAGCTTTCTTT
TRBJ1-2,TRBV25-1,-,few,CASRRSDGNYGYTF,TGTGCCAGCAGGAGATCGGACGGAAACTATGGCTACACCTTC
TRBJ1-2,TRBV7-2,-,many,CASSSGTNYGYTF,TGTGCCAGCAGCTCCGGGACTAACTATGGCTACACCTTC
TRBJ2-1,TRBV3-1,TRBD2,many,CASSPTGLAVAEQFF,TGTGCCAGCAGCCCGACTGGACTAGCGGTTGCTGAGCAGTTCTTC
TRBJ2-1,TRBV6-2/TRBV6-3,-,-,CASNTKGHSNNEQFF,TGTGCCAGCAACACAAAGGGACACTCGAACAATGAGCAGTTCTTC
TRBJ2-7,TRBV6-6,-,few,CASSYVPTTQYF,TGTGCCAGCAGTTACGTCCCGACCACGCAGTACTTC
TRBJ2-3,TRBV20-1,TRBD2,-,CSATRGAKDTQYF,TGCAGTGCTACGCGGGGGGCTAAAGATACGCAGTATTTT
TRBJ2-3,TRBV30,TRBD2,many,CAWSIGLAVWADTQYF,TGTGCCTGGAGTATAGGACTAGCGGTTTGGGCAGATACGCAGTATTTT
TRBJ2-3,TRBV20-1,TRBD1,many,CSARAPGQGIYTQYF,TGCAGTGCTAGAGCACCGGGACAGGGGATTTATACGCAGTATTTT
TRBJ2-2,TRBV4-3,TRBD2,-,CASSQRVAGRNTGELFF,TGCGCCAGCAGCCAGAGGGTAGCGGGGAGAAACACCGGGGAGCTGTTTTTT
TRBJ2-1,TRBV5-6,-,-,CASSLDSPQQFF,TGTGCCAGCAGCTTGGACTCACCTCAGCAGTTCTTC
TRBJ2-2,TRBV27,TRBD2,few,CASSTTSGGYFGELFF,TGTGCCAGCAGCACGACTAGCGGGGGGTATTTCGGGGAGCTGTTTTTT